One sample yielded the 2 T cell receptor beta chains listed below, sequenced in a study of blood T cell repertoires in COVID-19. The assay was immunoSEQ multiplex PCR, and TCRdb's table has in-frame clones only and misses some. The sample carries 400,000 to 450,000 clones, 90% recorded once. Material for sequencing was PBMCs or T cells enriched from blood (not recorded which). All receptors derive from a man between 18 and 35 years old who had recovered from COVID-19.

This chain joins TRBV6-5 and TRBJ1-1; D is possibly TRBD1 (6 bases). Germline CDR1 and CDR2: MNHEY and SVGAGI. The V gene lost 6 bases and the J gene lost 1 base, with 12 bases spanning the gap. The CDR3 extends over 14 amino acids. The CDR3 loop reads CASRPPTGNTEAFF. The CDR3 DNA reads TGTGCCAGCAGGCCGCCGACAGGGAACACTGAAGCTTTCTTT.

As DNA, the CDR3 is TGTGCCAGCAGCCGGACAGGGGGGTTTGAAAAACTGTTTTTT. Amino acid sequence: CASSRTGGFEKLFF. V usage is TRBV9 and J usage is TRBJ1-4, with 10 bases lining up with TRBD1. With V trimmed by 4 bases and J by 7 bases, 4 bases remained unmatched. CDR1 is SGDLS, CDR2 YYNGEE, per germline. The CDR3 consists of 14 residues.